This TCR beta chain was found in a study of OX40 agonist ivuxolimab in advanced cancers. For the study in its entirety: Ivuxolimab was an agonistic, fully human IgG2 monoclonal antibody directed against OX40 (CD134), a costimulatory receptor. The dose-escalation cohort was roughly 83% male with a mean age of approximately 60 years, ranging from roughly 20 to 80. The paper reports the monotherapy dose-escalation portion (N of about 47 patients) of the phase I ivuxolimab trial. Peripheral TCRbeta sequencing aimed to test whether ivuxolimab altered TCR sequence diversity and caused clonal T-cell expansion. Patients were allowed to have had prior anti-PD-1, anti-PD-L1 or anti-CTLA-4 therapy, and approximately 40% of the dose-escalation patients had previously received checkpoint inhibitors. Partial responses were achieved by three dose-escalation patients, of whom one had hepatocellular carcinoma and two had cutaneous melanoma. Of the roughly 51 patients in dose escalation, about 20 had hepatocellular carcinoma, about 15 had melanoma, 9 had renal cell carcinoma and 9 had head and neck cancer. Intravenous ivuxolimab was administered to patients every 2 weeks at six dose levels: 0.01, 0.1, 0.3, 1.5, 3 and 10 mg/kg.

A few counts support this clone. Its binding antigen is unknown. No per-base quality is available; no much larger clone lies one base away. The V end loses 7 bases and the J end loses 0 bases, and a stretch of 11 bases separates them. The CDR3 sequence holds 14 residues, the cysteine and phenylalanine included. The read is trimmed to its CDR3 DNA, 42 bases read in frame from base 1. For CDR1 and CDR2, the germline V gene lists MNHEY and SVGAGI. What the work shows at the level of the full study, not this receptor alone: Low levels of normalized T-cell clonal expansion were also seen in some patients who did not respond. The antigen specificity of the clonally expanded peripheral T cells was not determined. In partial responders in the 0.1-3.0 mg/kg groups, normalized peripheral clonal expansion was found to be among the lowest, especially among CD8+ T cells. At doses of 0.1 to 3.0 mg/kg, clonal expansion of both CD4+ and CD8+ T cells in blood was seen between baseline and week 6. After ivuxolimab, more expanded clones were found on average in CD8+ T cells than in CD4+ T cells.

To sequence the TCRbeta CDR3 region, genomic DNA was isolated from the sorted cells. The immunoSEQ Assay was used for sequencing of TCRbeta CDR3 regions. TCRdb's version of the immuneACCESS table is confined to in-frame rearrangements and falls short of the full clone set. An unresolved V gene accounts for under half of the shortfall where checked; the remainder is of unknown origin. Recorded for this sample are 73,000 or so clones; 86% of them occurred a single time. The top ten hold 0.75% of the sample. The trial excluded patients who had a history of autoimmune disease or were on systemic immunosuppression. Peripheral blood for TCR sequencing was collected from all dose cohorts at baseline, on cycle 4 day 1, and on cycle 7 day 1. The samples were taken from a phase I, first-in-human, multicenter, open-label dose-escalation trial of ivuxolimab. The trial enrolled adults with locally advanced or metastatic head and neck squamous cell, hepatocellular, melanoma or renal cell carcinoma. Before TCR sequencing, CD4+ T cells and CD8+ T cells from peripheral blood were sorted into separate populations.

The input for sequencing was CD4+ or CD8+ T cells sorted from blood, taken in a trial of the OX40 agonist ivuxolimab. The chain was built from TRBV6-5 and TRBJ2-3; the D segment may tentatively be TRBD1 or TRBD2, each giving 5 matched bases. The sequence was obtained from an adult with an advanced solid tumor such as melanoma, head and neck, liver or kidney cancer. CDR3 protein: CASKRDGSTDTQYF. The sequenced DNA: TGTGCCAGCAAAAGGGACGGTAGCACAGATACGCAGTATTTT.